These T cell receptor beta chains were read from a single sample in a study of cytomegalovirus exposure and HLA in healthy donors. TCRdb keeps only in-frame clones here, not all; method: immunoSEQ multiplex PCR. The data show around 180,000 clones, 84% seen once. Sequencing used PBMCs. These receptors all come from a man aged 18-30 years in good health and CMV-seronegative. Each CDR3 is given with its conserved first and last residue. A D gene is named only where the DNA matches it firmly. Not all rows give a size; the values are once, few, many and, for expanded clones, a class.

>NA|TRBD2|TRBV7-2|TRBJ2-3
CASSLTSGRADTQYF
TGTGCCAGCAGCTTGACTAGCGGGCGAGCAGATACGCAGTATTTT
>NA|NA|TRBV5-6|TRBJ2-1
CASSSTTQFF
TGTGCCAGCAGCTCCACAACGCAGTTCTTC
>NA|NA|TRBV9|TRBJ1-3
CASSGSGGSNSGNTIYF
TGTGCCAGCAGCGGGAGTGGGGGCAGTAATTCCGGAAACACCATATATTTT
>NA|NA|TRBV7-2|TRBJ1-1
CASSTTVNTEAFF
TGTGCCAGCAGCACGACAGTGAACACTGAAGCTTTCTTT
>NA|NA|TRBV6-5|TRBJ2-7
CASRKGSSYEQYF
TGTGCCAGCAGGAAAGGGAGCTCCTACGAGCAGTACTTC
>NA|NA|TRBV4-3|TRBJ2-3
CASSQDTDRFNTDTQYF
TGCGCCAGCAGCCAAGACACTGACAGATTCAACACAGATACGCAGTATTTT
>NA|NA|TRBV7-9|TRBJ2-7
CSSTSASEDRKQYF
TGTTCCAGCACTTCGGCGTCAGAAGACAGAAAGCAGTACTTC
>NA|TRBD2|TRBV7-3|TRBJ2-2
CASRDTGLAGELFF
TGTGCCAGCAGGGATACAGGACTAGCCGGGGAGCTGTTTTTT
>NA|NA|TRBV7-2|TRBJ2-2
CASSYSSTSSGGELFF
TGTGCCAGCAGCTACAGCAGCACTAGCTCGGGCGGGGAGCTGTTTTTT
>NA|TRBD2|TRBV5-1|TRBJ2-5
CASSLAPGGETQYF
TGCGCCAGCAGCTTGGCTCCGGGGGGAGAGACCCAGTACTTC
>NA|NA|TRBV27|TRBJ2-7
CASRLSLPGFHEQYF
TGTGCCAGCAGGTTATCCCTACCCGGGTTCCACGAGCAGTACTTC
>NA|TRBD2|TRBV29-1|TRBJ2-2
CSVLLAAVTGELFF
TGCAGCGTCTTACTAGCGGCCGTCACCGGGGAGCTGTTTTTT
>NA|TRBD1|TRBV5-1|TRBJ1-2
CASSHGQGGGYTF
TGCGCCAGCAGCCACGGACAGGGTGGAGGCTACACCTTC
>NA|TRBD2|TRBV13|TRBJ2-2
CASSKWGAGDSSPGELFF
TGTGCCAGCAGCAAGTGGGGAGCGGGAGACTCTTCGCCCGGGGAGCTGTTTTTT
>NA|TRBD1|TRBV28|TRBJ2-2
CASSLGTATNTGELFF
TGTGCCAGCAGTTTGGGGACAGCTACGAACACCGGGGAGCTGTTTTTT
>once|TRBD1|TRBV19|TRBJ2-1
CASSLTGGNNEQFF
TGTGCCAGTAGCCTGACAGGGGGGAACAATGAGCAGTTCTTC
>NA|TRBD2|TRBV5-1|TRBJ2-2
CASSPYSGRAANSRTGELFF
TGCGCCAGCAGTCCATATAGCGGGAGGGCCGCAAATAGTCGAACCGGGGAGCTGTTTTTT
>NA|TRBD1|TRBV18|TRBJ1-1
CASSPPSRDRDEAFF
TGTGCCAGCTCACCACCCTCCCGGGACAGGGATGAAGCTTTCTTT
>once|TRBD2|TRBV5-1|TRBJ2-1
CASSLALRGYNEQFF
TGCGCCAGCAGCTTGGCCCTGCGGGGGTACAATGAGCAGTTCTTC
>NA|NA|TRBV7-9|TRBJ2-7
CASSLEQGLAEQYF
TGTGCCAGCAGCTTAGAACAGGGTTTGGCCGAGCAGTACTTC
>NA|TRBD1|TRBV7-2|TRBJ1-2
CASSLRTGTYGYTF
TGTGCCAGCAGCCTACGGACAGGTACCTATGGCTACACCTTC
>NA|NA|TRBV21-1|TRBJ1-5
CASSKASVEPQHF
TGTGCCAGCAGCAAAGCGTCGGTGGAGCCCCAGCATTTT
>NA|TRBD2|TRBV7-9|TRBJ2-5
CASSFSGGGFQETQYF
TGTGCCAGCAGCTTTAGCGGGGGAGGGTTCCAAGAGACCCAGTACTTC
>NA|NA|TRBV2|TRBJ1-4
CASRIWTAEKLFF
TGTGCCAGCAGGATATGGACAGCAGAAAAACTGTTTTTT
>NA|NA|TRBV27|TRBJ2-2
CASSFWGPTGELFF
TGTGCCAGCAGTTTCTGGGGGCCAACCGGGGAGCTGTTTTTT
>NA|TRBD1|TRBV7-3|TRBJ2-2
CASSSALQGGELFF
TGTGCCAGCAGCTCAGCTCTACAGGGGGGGGAGCTGTTTTTT
>NA|TRBD1|TRBV2|TRBJ1-4
CASSETDRGPEKLFF
TGTGCCAGCAGTGAGACGGACAGGGGGCCTGAAAAACTGTTTTTT
>NA|NA|TRBV7-9|TRBJ1-5
CASSTQQGSQPQHF
TGTGCCAGCAGCACTCAACAGGGAAGCCAGCCCCAGCATTTT
>few|TRBD2|TRBV6-4|TRBJ2-1
CASRAGPRNNEQFF
TGTGCCAGCAGAGCGGGACCCCGGAACAATGAGCAGTTCTTC
>NA|TRBD1|TRBV4-1|TRBJ1-4
CASSHLTTGGAGGNEKLFF
TGCGCCAGCAGCCACCTAACCACAGGGGGCGCGGGGGGAAATGAAAAACTGTTTTTT
>NA|NA|TRBV11-1|TRBJ2-1
CASSFSRGSNEQFF
TGTGCCAGCAGCTTTAGCCGGGGGAGCAATGAGCAGTTCTTC
>few|NA|TRBV12-2|TRBJ2-6
CASRLKETGANVLTF
TGTGCAAGTCGCTTAAAAGAGACTGGGGCCAACGTCCTGACTTTC
>NA|TRBD1|TRBV4-1|TRBJ2-3
CASSQFGQANTDTQYF
TGCGCCAGCAGCCAGTTCGGACAGGCCAACACAGATACGCAGTATTTT
>NA|TRBD1|TRBV30|TRBJ1-2
CAWRGQAVYGYTF
TGTGCCTGGAGAGGACAGGCTGTCTATGGCTACACCTTC
>NA|NA|TRBV25-1|TRBJ2-7
CASSDARTYEQYF
TGTGCCAGCAGTGATGCGAGGACCTACGAGCAGTACTTC
>NA|NA|TRBV5-1|TRBJ1-3
CASSLVGGAIGNTIYF
TGCGCCAGCAGCTTGGTTGGAGGGGCTATTGGAAACACCATATATTTT
>NA|NA|TRBV9|TRBJ1-2
CASSPGGSGYTF
TGTGCCAGCAGCCCCGGGGGGTCGGGCTACACCTTC
>NA|TRBD1|TRBV29-1|TRBJ1-1
CSVTGVLNTEAFF
TGCAGCGTGACAGGGGTGCTGAACACTGAAGCTTTCTTT
>NA|NA|TRBV7-9|TRBJ2-1
CASANNEQFF
TGTGCCAGCGCTAACAATGAGCAGTTCTTC
>NA|NA|TRBV6-5|TRBJ1-5
CASSAGLSNQPQHF
TGTGCCAGCAGCGCGGGGTTGAGCAATCAGCCCCAGCATTTT
>NA|NA|TRBV19|TRBJ1-2
CASMTGKSYGYTF
TGTGCCAGTATGACAGGCAAGTCCTATGGCTACACCTTC
>NA|TRBD2|TRBV12-5|TRBJ2-3
CARIVGTSLLLPTDTQYF
TGTGCTAGAATCGTCGGGACTAGCCTCCTGCTACCCACAGATACGCAGTATTTT
>once|NA|TRBV11-2|TRBJ1-6
CASSLWGVFDSPLHF
TGTGCCAGCAGCTTATGGGGGGTCTTCGATTCACCCCTCCACTTT
>NA|NA|TRBV7-2|TRBJ1-5
CANSLQVNQPQHF
TGTGCCAACAGCTTACAGGTAAATCAGCCCCAGCATTTT
>NA|TRBD2|TRBV7-9|TRBJ2-2
CASRGTSGGVTGELFF
TGTGCCAGCAGGGGGACTAGCGGGGGCGTAACCGGGGAGCTGTTTTTT